The TCR beta chain described here comes from a study of T-cell memory formation after mild COVID-19. Broader study findings: Contracting clones localized mainly to CM and EM when CD4+ and mainly to EMRA when CD8+.

The CDR3 is made up of 18 amino acids. With 4 bases clipped from V and 4 bases from J, the junction kept 9 bases outside the gene matches. The germline CDR1 and CDR2 sequences are DFQATT and SNEGSKA (reference sequence). In its sample, this clonotype was seen a few times. Its antigen is not known. It was 5'RACE with constant-segment primers that produced the TCR alpha and TCR beta cDNA libraries, which carried sample barcodes and UMIs. MiXCR, run by TCRdb on the 5' RACE reads, gives a single entry per CDR3 protein. Counted here are approximately 290,000 distinct CDR3 sequences, less than 9.5% occurring once; the ten biggest clones make up 20% to 25%.

The sequenced material came from PBMCs or a T cell subset sorted from them (not recorded which). The rearrangement links TRBV20-1 to TRBJ2-2; 16 nucleotides match TRBD2. This receptor was identified in a man between 18 and 29 years old who had mild COVID-19 (a few samples of this study predate the infection). Cell type and time point are not known. CDR3: CSATGTSGGGLGTGELFF. The CDR3 DNA reads TGCAGTGCTACCGGGACTAGCGGGGGGGGCCTCGGCACCGGGGAGCTGTTTTTT.